This paragraph reports one TCR beta chain. Its target antigen remains unknown. Per-nucleotide qualities are absent, and no much larger clonotype sits a single base away. This sample is drawn from a study of blood T cell repertoires in COVID-19 (dated by TCRdb to 2019 to 2021). With regard to the full study: The collaborator samples originated in the United States, Italy and Spain and spanned the acute and convalescent phases of COVID-19. The material from the prospective study consisted of cDNA or gDNA derived from T cells, B-cell-depleted T cells, or PBMCs. Deeply sampled blood TCRbeta repertoires from subjects exposed to, actively infected with, or recovered from COVID-19 were included in the dataset. The repertoires were released in a freely available public database intended as a resource for research on the immune response to SARS-CoV-2. Samples came from the ongoing ImmuneRACE study (first 160 participants) plus 1,254 subjects from 6 global collaborators. Nearly every sample came with metadata listing a de-identified subject ID, COVID-19 status, age in years and sex. Where HLA class I and class II types were available, the types were taken from metadata supplied by the sample provider, not from assay-based typing.

A second Seattle source provided samples from volunteer blood donors who had recovered from COVID-19. Each collaborating institution followed its own protocols to collect whole blood in K2EDTA tubes. For TCRbeta analysis, collaborators shipped samples as frozen whole blood, isolated PBMCs, or DNA extracted from either of those sample types. The CDR3 runs 14 amino acids, cysteine and phenylalanine included. Just CDR3 DNA is preserved here, 42 bases in frame from base 1. Sequences SGHAT (CDR1) and FQNNGV (CDR2) are obtained from the germline V gene. V lost 5 bases and J lost 5 bases, and the count of bases not matched to a germline gene is 8. The immunoSEQ Assay, a bias-controlled multiplex PCR, was used to amplify TCRbeta CDR3 regions from genomic DNA. On the study's bioinformatics: The number of nucleated cells in each sample was estimated from the amplification of reference gene primers within the assay. To quantify the absolute abundance of each unique TCRbeta CDR3 rearrangement, sequence reads were collapsed and filtered. For each sample, productive Simpson clonality was calculated as the square root of Simpson's diversity index across productive rearrangements. TCRdb stores this immuneACCESS table with in-frame sequences only. Part of the clones is absent; in the studies checked, under half of the shortfall reflects unresolved V genes, and no reason is known for the rest. The V and J calls and clone size are taken from that table; D and trimming were inferred from the DNA. Recorded for this sample are about 190,000 clones; around 80% of them occurred a single time. Clones ranked in the top ten supply about 14% of the sample.

Overall study outcomes, separate from this receptor: The quantity of clinical and demographic metadata differed by source and by participant and was supplied without curation.

The receptor chain draws on TRBV11-2 and TRBJ2-7, with TRBD2 identical over 8 junction bases. Sequenced input: peripheral blood. The source is a man between 50 and 59 years old who had recovered from COVID-19. The CDR3 region reads CASSPGGGRNEQYF. The nucleotide sequence is given as TGTGCCAGCAGCCCGGGGGGCGGGAGGAACGAGCAGTACTTC.